This T cell receptor beta chain comes out of a study of shared clonotypes between healthy human individuals. On this clone itself: It differs at one base from a far larger clone, so likely a read error.

Here immunoSEQ multiplex PCR was the method, and the copy in TCRdb shows in-frame clones only, minus some. There are about 490,000 clones in the sample; about 82% occur only once, and 10% to 15% lies in the top ten. This CDR3 is built from 13 residues. Trimming shortened V by 6 bases and J by 3 bases, and 9 bases separated the two germline ends. Germline V gene data show CDR1 as ENHRY and CDR2 as SYGVKD. The clonotype comes from a woman between 40 and 50 years old in good health. Some clones in this sample may be carry-over from other donors' samples. The chain has TRBV10-3 and TRBJ1-5; the D gene is possibly TRBD1 (5 bases). The sequenced material came from PBMCs. CDR3 loop: CAISQDNNQPQHF. The CDR3 DNA reads as TGTGCCATCAGCCAGGACAACAATCAGCCCCAGCATTTT.